The sequence of this T cell receptor (beta chain) was determined in a study of cytomegalovirus exposure and HLA in healthy donors. Regarding this clone: The antigen remains undetermined.

With 3 bases removed from V and 2 bases from J, the gap between germline ends came to 14 bases. The CDR3 consists of 15 residues. Germline V gene sequence: CDR1 MNHNS, CDR2 SASEGT. Findings and caveats of the study: Rates of TCR association differed by HLA locus in a later analysis, with DRB1 highest and HLA-C lowest. Sequencing likely generated an artifact that appeared as a cluster of highly shared sequence variants. Three CMV-associated chains were confirmed in vitro to be specific for CMV antigens.

The PCR employed 60 Vbeta primers together with 13 Jbeta primers. Using immunoSEQ multiplex PCR, the repertoire was profiled, and TCRdb retains in-frame clones only, with some absent. The sample has fewer than 120,000 clones, 70% to 90% seen once. The sequence was collected from a middle-aged man in good health and CMV-seronegative. The V and J genes are TRBV6-1 and TRBJ2-7; no firm D call. The sample comprised PBMCs. The CDR3 nucleotides are TGTGCCAGCAGTGACCAGGATTACCCTACCTACGAGCAGTACTTC. The encoded protein is CASSDQDYPTYEQYF.